This T cell receptor (beta chain) comes out of a study of T cells after somatic rescue of genetic block. V was clipped by 0 bases and J by 4 bases, with 6 bases between them. Germline V gene sequence: CDR1 MRHNA, CDR2 SNTAGT. The CDR3 has 14 amino acids. The data were produced by immunoSEQ multiplex PCR, yet TCRdb's version contains in-frame clones alone and is incomplete. The table shows approximately 100,000 clones, with just under 90% occurring only once. Sequenced input: peripheral blood mononuclear cells (PBMCs). The sequence was collected from a woman younger than 35. The chain employs TRBV6-4 and TRBJ2-2, with D maybe TRBD1 (6 bases). As DNA, the CDR3 is TGTGCCAGCAGTGACTCAGGGGGCACCGGGGAGCTGTTTTTT. This sequence encodes CASSDSGGTGELFF.